This T cell receptor (beta chain) was identified in a study of T cells in Graves' hyperthyroidism and ophthalmopathy (dated by TCRdb to the late 2010s). General notes on the study: Peripheral blood samples were taken at initial diagnosis, before any treatment was given. To identify TCR V-J signatures that set the groups apart, the researchers used a discovery cohort of 90 to 100 patients, made up of 43 with Graves' ophthalmopathy and around 58 with stable Graves' hyperthyroidism. An independent validation cohort of 18 to 20 hyperthyroidism patients and about 16 patients who later progressed to ophthalmopathy tested prospective prediction of ophthalmopathy. The 95 to 100 discovery patients were divided at random into training and test sets in a 7:3 ratio. In over five Graves' hyperthyroidism patients, the study also compared T-cell repertoires from thyroid tissue with T-cell repertoires from blood. Once sampling was done, hyperthyroidism patients were given methimazole at a starting dose of 30 mg daily, whereas ophthalmopathy patients were given high-dose intravenous methylprednisolone. The paper describes TCR Vbeta CDR3 sequencing of about 140 peripheral blood samples, made up of under 50 ophthalmopathy patients, roughly 80 hyperthyroidism patients and roughly 17 progressor patients.

The TCR beta CDR3 regions were amplified from the RNA transcripts. A first-round RT-PCR of the TCR CDR3 used the HTBI primer set with the Qiagen OneStep RT-PCR kit. The libraries were constructed in a second round of multiplex PCR and then size-selected and purified. Paired-end sequencing of the libraries was performed with 100 bp reads on an Illumina HiSeq2000. As for how the authors treated the data: SOAPnuke was used to process the raw data, removing reads that contained adapters or uncalled bases, had a mean Phred below 15, or lacked an exact match to the constant primer or identifier. High-quality paired reads were merged with COPE v1.2.5, and unique nucleotide sequences were defined as clonotypes. Clonotypes were aligned to IMGT TRBV, TRBD and TRBJ reference segments using MiTCR v1.1. Analysis was restricted to V-J combinations with a frequency above 0.0001, which covered about 99% of repertoires. A TCS score was defined as the ratio of F50 (clonal expansion) to E x V (chaos), with BLOSUM62-based TCRdist applied between CDR3 peptides within each V-J. Welch's t-statistics and random forest reduced just over 500 V-J features to about 13, which were used in a naive Bayes classifier (R e1071). The public reads were quality trimmed at Q25 with fastp and then assembled into clones with MiXCR by TCRdb, keeping productive beta chains. Each record represents a unique CDR3 protein, reported with the most common genes and DNA among its rows. These V and J calls originate from TCRdb's pipeline instead of the authors' own analysis. The table for this sample lists nearly 600,000 distinct CDR3 sequences; approximately 15% of them were counted only once. The ten most abundant clones make up 5.8% of the sample.

This clonotype occurred many times. Its antigen has not been determined. No per-base quality is available; no much larger clone lies one base away. Beyond this particular receptor, the publication reports: A 13 V-J signature model separated ophthalmopathy from stable hyperthyroidism, with around 88% sensitivity and 81% to 83% specificity in cross-validation and 80%/75% in testing. Most expanded thyroid clonotypes (frequency above 0.001) were also detected in blood, a finding suggesting that blood repertoires may reflect thyroid immune responses. Sample size was not statistically predetermined, and investigators were not blinded to group allocation. In validation, the model predicted progression to ophthalmopathy a median of around 6.5 months before onset, with roughly 71% sensitivity and almost 75% specificity.

Hyperthyroidism patients were aged 18 to 65 years and newly diagnosed, with disease duration of less than 2 months. Patients with uncontrolled infections, other autoimmune diseases, pregnancy or lactation were excluded. Diagnoses were established on the basis of clinical symptoms, serum thyroxine and TRAb, thyroid ultrasound, and orbital computed tomography. For progressor patients, blood was drawn at the first diagnosis of hyperthyroidism, before any ophthalmopathy symptoms had appeared. PBMCs were separated from under 12 ml of fresh peripheral blood using Ficoll-Paque density gradient centrifugation. Progressor patients were initially diagnosed with Graves' hyperthyroidism and developed ophthalmopathy during follow-up. Total RNA was extracted using Trizol reagent, and RNA quality was assessed on an Agilent 2100 Bioanalyzer. According to the germline V gene, CDR1 reads MDHEN and CDR2 reads SYDVKM. Relative to germline, V is 7 bases shorter and J is 0 bases shorter, with 15 bases between their ends. The CDR3 starts with the cysteine, ends with the phenylalanine, and has 15 residues. The retained sequence is limited to the CDR3, 45 bases, with the frame set at the first base.

The sequencing sample was made of blood. This receptor was identified in a woman in her twenties or thirties with Graves' hyperthyroidism that later progressed to Graves' ophthalmopathy. The chain was built from TRBV28 and TRBJ1-1, and possibly TRBD1, on 5 matching bases. The CDR3 amino acid sequence is: CASTPNRGLNTEAFF. The DNA sequence is given as TGTGCCAGCACTCCCAATAGGGGCCTGAACACTGAAGCTTTCTTT. Outside the CDR3, residues come from the reference TRBV28 and TRBJ1-1 proteins, so the full variable domain is: DVKVTQSSRYLVKRTGEKVFLECVQDMDHENMFWYRQDPGLGLRLIYFSYDVKMKEKGDIPEGYSVSREKKERFSLILESASTNQTSMYLCASTPNRGLNTEAFFGQGTRLTVV.